The T cell receptor beta chain under discussion was sequenced for a study of T cell repertoires in cytomegalovirus infection. Study-wide context: Through public TCR beta signatures, both CMV infection and matching HLA type were indicated.

TCRdb used MiXCR to reprocess the reads, holding one entry per CDR3 protein. The sample contains 570,000 or so distinct CDR3 sequences, under 45% of which appear only once. Concerning this clonotype: Its antigen is unknown.

Study results and limitations: HLA-C-restricted CMV-specific TCR beta clonotypes prevailed in the ex vivo response. Carriage of CMV together with the relevant HLA was identifiable through cumulative public TCR beta family frequency.

The CDR3 has 15 amino acids. From germline, CDR1 is LNHNV and CDR2 YYDKDF (reference sequence). Trimming stripped 5 bases from V and 3 bases from J, with 17 bases between. The sample here was cultured PBMCs, taken from culture after CMV antigen stimulation. V gene TRBV15 combines with J gene TRBJ2-7; tentative D call: TRBD2 (5 bases). This TCR was sampled from a human donor in good health (CMV status not recorded). Some clones in this sample may be carry-over from other donors' samples. DNA of the CDR3: TGTGCCACCAGCCGACGCCGCGGGTCAGACTACGAGCAGTACTTC. This codes for CATSRRRGSDYEQYF.